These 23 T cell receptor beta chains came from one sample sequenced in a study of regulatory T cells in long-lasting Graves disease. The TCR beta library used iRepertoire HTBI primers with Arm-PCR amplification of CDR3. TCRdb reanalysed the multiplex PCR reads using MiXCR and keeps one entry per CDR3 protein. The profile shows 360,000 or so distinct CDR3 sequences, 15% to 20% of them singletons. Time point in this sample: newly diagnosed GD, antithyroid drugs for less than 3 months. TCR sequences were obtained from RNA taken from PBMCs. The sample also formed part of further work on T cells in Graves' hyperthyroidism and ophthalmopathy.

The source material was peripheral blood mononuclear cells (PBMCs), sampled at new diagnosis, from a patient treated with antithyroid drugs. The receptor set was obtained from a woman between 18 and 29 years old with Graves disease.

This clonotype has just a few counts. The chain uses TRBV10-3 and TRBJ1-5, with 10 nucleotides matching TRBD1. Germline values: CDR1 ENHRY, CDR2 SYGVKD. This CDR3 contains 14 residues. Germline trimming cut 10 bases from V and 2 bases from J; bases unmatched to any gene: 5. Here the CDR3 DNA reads TGTGCCACTGGGGACAGGGGTGGCAATCAGCCCCAGCATTTT. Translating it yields CATGDRGGNQPQHF.

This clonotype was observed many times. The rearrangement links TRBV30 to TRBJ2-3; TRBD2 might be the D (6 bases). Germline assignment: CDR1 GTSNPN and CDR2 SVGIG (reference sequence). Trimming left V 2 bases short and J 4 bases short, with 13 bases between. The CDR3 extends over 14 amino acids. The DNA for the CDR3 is TGTGCCTGGAGTCTCCAGGGAGGCTCAGATACGCAGTATTTT. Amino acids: CAWSLQGGSDTQYF.

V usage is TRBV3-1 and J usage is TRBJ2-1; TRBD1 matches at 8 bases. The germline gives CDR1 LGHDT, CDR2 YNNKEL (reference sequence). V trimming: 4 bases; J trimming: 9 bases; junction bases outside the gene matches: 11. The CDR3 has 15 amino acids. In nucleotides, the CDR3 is TGTGCCAGCAGCCTCGGACAGGGCTTTAGGAGTGAGCAGTTCTTC. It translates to CASSLGQGFRSEQFF.

CDR3 sequence reads: CATQRGGSPRDEQFF. Here the CDR3 DNA reads TGTGCCACTCAAAGGGGCGGGAGTCCTCGCGATGAGCAGTTCTTC. The chain is built from TRBV19 and TRBJ2-1; 7 bases align to TRBD2. The CDR3 is 15 residues long. CDR1 and CDR2 from the germline V gene are LNHDA and SQIVND (reference sequence). The trim removed 10 bases at V and 8 bases at J, leaving 17 bases unmatched.

The CDR3 is CASSYSELVTKETQYF. The CDR3 DNA follows: TGTGCCAGCAGTTACTCCGAACTAGTCACGAAAGAGACCCAGTACTTC. V gene TRBV6-9 combines with J gene TRBJ2-5; D is possibly TRBD2 (5 bases). The CDR3 runs to 16 residues. Germline assignment: CDR1 MNHGY and CDR2 SVAAGI. The V and J ends lost 3 bases and 3 bases respectively, with 17 bases between them.

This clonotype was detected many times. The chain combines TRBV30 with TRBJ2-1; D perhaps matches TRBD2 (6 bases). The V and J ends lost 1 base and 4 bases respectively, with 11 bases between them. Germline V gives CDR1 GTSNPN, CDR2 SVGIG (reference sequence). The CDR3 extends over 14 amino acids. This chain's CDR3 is CAWSDLAGYNEQFF. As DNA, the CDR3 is TGTGCCTGGAGTGACTTGGCGGGATACAATGAGCAGTTCTTC.

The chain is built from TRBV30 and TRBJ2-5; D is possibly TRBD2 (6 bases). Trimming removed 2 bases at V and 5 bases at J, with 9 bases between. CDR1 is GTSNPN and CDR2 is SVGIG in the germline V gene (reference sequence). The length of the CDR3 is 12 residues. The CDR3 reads CAWSKGTETQYF. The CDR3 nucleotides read TGTGCCTGGAGTAAGGGGACTGAGACCCAGTACTTC.

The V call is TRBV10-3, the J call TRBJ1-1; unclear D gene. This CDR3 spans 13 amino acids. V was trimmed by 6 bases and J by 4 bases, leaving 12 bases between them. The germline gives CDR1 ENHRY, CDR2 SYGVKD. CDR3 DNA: TGTGCCATCAGCGGGGTCTCCGGCACTGAAGCTTTCTTT. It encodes CAISGVSGTEAFF.

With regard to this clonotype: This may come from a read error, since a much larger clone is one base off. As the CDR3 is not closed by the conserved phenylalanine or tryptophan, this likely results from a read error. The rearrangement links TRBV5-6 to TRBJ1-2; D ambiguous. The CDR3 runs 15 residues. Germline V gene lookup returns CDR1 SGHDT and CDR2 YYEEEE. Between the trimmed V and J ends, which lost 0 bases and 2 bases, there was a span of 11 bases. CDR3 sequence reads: CASSLVGRENYGYTL. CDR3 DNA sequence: TGTGCCAGCAGCTTGGTAGGGAGGGAAAACTATGGCTACACCCTC.

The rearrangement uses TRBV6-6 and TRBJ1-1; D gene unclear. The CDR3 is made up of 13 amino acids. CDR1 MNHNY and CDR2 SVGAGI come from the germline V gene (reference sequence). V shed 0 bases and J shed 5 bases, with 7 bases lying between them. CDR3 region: CASSYSARTEAFF. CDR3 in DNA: TGTGCCAGCAGTTACTCGGCCCGGACTGAAGCTTTCTTT.

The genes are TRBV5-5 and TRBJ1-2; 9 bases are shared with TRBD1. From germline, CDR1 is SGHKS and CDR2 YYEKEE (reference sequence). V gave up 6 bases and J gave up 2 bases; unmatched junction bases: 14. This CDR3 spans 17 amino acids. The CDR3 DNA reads TGTGCCAGCACCCCCGAGACCGTACAGGGGGCGAACTATGGCTACACCTTC. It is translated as CASTPETVQGANYGYTF.

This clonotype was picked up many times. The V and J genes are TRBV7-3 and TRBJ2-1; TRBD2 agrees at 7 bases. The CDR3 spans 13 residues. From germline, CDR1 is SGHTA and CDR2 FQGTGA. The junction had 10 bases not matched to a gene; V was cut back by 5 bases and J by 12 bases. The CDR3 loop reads CASSAGLDAAQFF. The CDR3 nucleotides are TGTGCCAGCAGCGCAGGACTAGACGCCGCGCAGTTCTTC.

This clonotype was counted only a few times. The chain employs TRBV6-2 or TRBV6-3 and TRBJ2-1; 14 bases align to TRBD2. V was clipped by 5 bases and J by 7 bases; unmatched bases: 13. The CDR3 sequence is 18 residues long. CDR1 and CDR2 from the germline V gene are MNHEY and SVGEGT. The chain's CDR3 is CASSGPGLAGAKINEQFF. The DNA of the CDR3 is TGTGCCAGCAGTGGTCCGGGACTAGCGGGGGCGAAAATAAATGAGCAGTTCTTC.

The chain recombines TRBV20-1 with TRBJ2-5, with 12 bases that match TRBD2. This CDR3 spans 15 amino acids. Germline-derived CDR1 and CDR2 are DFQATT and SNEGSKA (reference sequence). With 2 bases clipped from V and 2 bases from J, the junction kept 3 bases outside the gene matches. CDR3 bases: TGCAGTGCTAGAAAAGGACTAGCGGGACAAGAGACCCAGTACTTC. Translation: CSARKGLAGQETQYF.

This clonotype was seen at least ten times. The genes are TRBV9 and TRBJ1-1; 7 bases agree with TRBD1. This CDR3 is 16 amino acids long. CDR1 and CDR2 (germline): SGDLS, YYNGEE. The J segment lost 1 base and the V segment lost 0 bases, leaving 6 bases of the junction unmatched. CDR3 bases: TGTGCCAGCAGCGTAGGGGGACAGCTAAAGAACACTGAAGCTTTCTTT. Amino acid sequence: CASSVGGQLKNTEAFF.

CDR3 protein: CASSATGGPNEKLFF. As DNA, the CDR3 is TGTGCCAGCAGCGCTACAGGGGGGCCTAATGAAAAACTGTTTTTT. The rearrangement links TRBV5-4 to TRBJ1-4; 8 bases align to TRBD1. CDR3 length: 15 amino acids. CDR1 and CDR2 (germline): SGHNT, YYREEE (reference sequence). The junction had 5 bases not matched to a gene; V was cut back by 4 bases and J by 3 bases.

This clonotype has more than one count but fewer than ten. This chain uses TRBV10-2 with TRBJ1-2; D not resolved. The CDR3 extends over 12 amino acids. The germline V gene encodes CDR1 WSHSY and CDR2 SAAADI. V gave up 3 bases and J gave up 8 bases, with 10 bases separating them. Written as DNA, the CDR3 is TGCGCCAGCAGTGACTATGTAGAAGGCTACACCTTC. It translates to CASSDYVEGYTF.

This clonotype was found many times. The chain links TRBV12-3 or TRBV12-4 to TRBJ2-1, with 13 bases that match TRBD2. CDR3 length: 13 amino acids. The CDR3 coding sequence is TGTTCCTCGCGGACTAGCGGGGGTAATGAGCAGTTCTTC. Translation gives CSSRTSGGNEQFF.

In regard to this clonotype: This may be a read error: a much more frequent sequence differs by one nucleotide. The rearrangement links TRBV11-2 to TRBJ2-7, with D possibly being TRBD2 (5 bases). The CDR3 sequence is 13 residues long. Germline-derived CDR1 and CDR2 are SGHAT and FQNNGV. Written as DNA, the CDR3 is TGTGCCAGCACTAGGACTGAGCCCTACGAGCGGTACTTC. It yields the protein CASTRTEPYERYF.

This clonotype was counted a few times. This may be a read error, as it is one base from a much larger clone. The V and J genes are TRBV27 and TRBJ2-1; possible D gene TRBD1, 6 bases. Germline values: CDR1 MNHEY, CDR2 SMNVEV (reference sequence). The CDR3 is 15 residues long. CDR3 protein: CASNQRGTSYNERFF. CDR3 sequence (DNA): TGTGCCAGCAATCAACGAGGGACATCCTACAATGAGCGGTTCTTC.

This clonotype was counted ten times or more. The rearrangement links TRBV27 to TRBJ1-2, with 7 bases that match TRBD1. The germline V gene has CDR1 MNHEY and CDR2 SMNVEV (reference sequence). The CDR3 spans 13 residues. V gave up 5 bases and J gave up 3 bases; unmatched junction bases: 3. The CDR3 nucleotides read TGTGCCAGCAGTGCGGGACAGTACTATGGCTACACCTTC. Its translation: CASSAGQYYGYTF.

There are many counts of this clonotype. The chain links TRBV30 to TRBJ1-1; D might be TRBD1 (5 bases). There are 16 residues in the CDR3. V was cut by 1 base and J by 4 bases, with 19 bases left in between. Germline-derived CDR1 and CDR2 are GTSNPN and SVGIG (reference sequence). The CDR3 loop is CAWSAFWLWQGTEAFF. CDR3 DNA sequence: TGTGCCTGGAGTGCGTTCTGGCTTTGGCAGGGCACTGAAGCTTTCTTT.

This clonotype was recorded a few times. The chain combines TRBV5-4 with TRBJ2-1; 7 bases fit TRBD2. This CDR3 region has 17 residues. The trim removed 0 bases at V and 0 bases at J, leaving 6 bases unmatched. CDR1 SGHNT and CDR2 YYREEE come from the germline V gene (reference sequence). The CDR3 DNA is TGTGCCAGCAGCTTGGACCCCCGCGGGAGCTCCTACAATGAGCAGTTCTTC. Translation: CASSLDPRGSSYNEQFF.